Measured by frequency, the clone carrying this T cell receptor beta chain is medium-sized. Its matching antigen is unknown. TRB rearrangements were amplified by touch-down multiplex PCR with mixed TRB-A/B primers. TCRdb re-called the multiplex PCR reads; one entry per CDR3 protein, DNA not given. The sample features about 3,800 distinct CDR3 sequences, with under 30% in its top ten. The data stem from a study of T cell clusters in autoimmune cytopenias. Study-level points and caveats: Compared with active autoimmune hepatitis patients, healthy donors showed about 2.7-fold more exclusive TRB clusters. Comparing secondary cytopenia with chronic lymphocytic leukemia showed no cluster-lack signature, apparently masked by lymphoma repertoire.

Each sample's input was around 270 ng genomic DNA, 35,000 to 40,000 genome equivalents. The V gene's germline CDR1 is GTSNPN and CDR2 SVGIG (reference sequence). CDR3 size: 14 residues. This clonotype was sampled from a human donor with an autoimmune cytopenia or autoimmune hepatitis (not recorded which). The specimen sequenced was peripheral blood. This chain joins TRBV30 and TRBJ2-1; as DNA is missing, the TRBD2 call by TCRdb cannot be tested. CDR3 region: CAWSVTDLSYEQFF.